What follows are 28 T cell receptor beta chains derived from one specimen sequenced in a study of blood T cell repertoires in COVID-19. The method was immunoSEQ multiplex PCR; TCRdb's version includes in-frame clones alone and lacks a portion of them. The table shows hundreds of thousands of clones, with around 92% occurring only once. The sample was PBMCs or T cells enriched from blood (not recorded which). The receptors were sampled from a woman younger than 45 who had recovered from COVID-19.

V usage is TRBV6-5 and J usage is TRBJ2-3; 9 nucleotides agree with TRBD1. Germline loops: CDR1 MNHEY, CDR2 SVGAGI. The junction had 6 bases not matched to a gene; V was cut back by 7 bases and J by 1 base. The CDR3 has 15 amino acids. For the CDR3, the DNA is TGTGCCAGCACCCTGAACAGGGGGCGCACAGATACGCAGTATTTT. Translating gives CASTLNRGRTDTQYF.

As to this clone: The sample contains more than one DNA sequence encoding this CDR3. The V gene is TRBV18, the J gene TRBJ2-1; TRBD2 might be the D (6 bases). Germline V CDR1 and CDR2: KGHSH, LQKENI. V shed 3 bases and J shed 5 bases, with 14 bases lying between them. This CDR3 is built from 15 residues. CDR3 region: CASSPGLAEHNEQFF. The CDR3 region has the DNA TGTGCCAGCTCACCCGGGTTAGCGGAGCACAATGAGCAGTTCTTC.

The chain links TRBV27 to TRBJ1-1; D unresolved. The V end lost 5 bases, the J end lost 0 bases, and 7 bases lay between the germline ends. Germline loops: CDR1 MNHEY, CDR2 SMNVEV (reference sequence). The CDR3 is 13 residues long. CDR3 loop: CASSTSLNTEAFF. Written as DNA, the CDR3 is TGTGCCAGCAGTACGAGCCTGAACACTGAAGCTTTCTTT.

The V and J genes are TRBV7-9 and TRBJ2-7, with 7 bases identical to TRBD1. Germline CDR1 is SEHNR and CDR2 is FQNEAQ (reference sequence). The CDR3 is 14 amino acids. J gave up 2 bases and V 6 bases, and 7 bases lay outside the gene matches. In nucleotides, the CDR3 is TGTGCCAGCAGTCATCCGGGACAGACCTACGAGCAGTACTTC. Translating it yields CASSHPGQTYEQYF.

This clone was picked up a small number of times. The V call is TRBV19, the J call TRBJ2-1; 8 positions agree with TRBD2. V shed 5 bases and J 9 bases; nucleotides not matched to a gene: 12. The CDR3 runs 15 residues. CDR1 and CDR2 from the germline V gene are LNHDA and SQIVND (reference sequence). CDR3 amino acids: CASSLIAGNTIEQFF. The CDR3 DNA reads as TGTGCCAGTAGTCTAATAGCGGGAAACACAATTGAGCAGTTCTTC.

The chain links TRBV13 to TRBJ2-1; 13 positions agree with TRBD2. There are 22 residues in the CDR3. Germline CDR1 and CDR2: PRHDT and FYEKMQ (reference sequence). The ends lost 5 bases at V and 7 bases at J; junction bases unmatched: 26. The chain's CDR3 is CASSTQPKRLAGGRFLGNEQFF. The CDR3, as DNA: TGTGCCAGCAGCACCCAGCCTAAAAGACTAGCGGGAGGACGTTTTCTGGGGAATGAGCAGTTCTTC.

There are a few counts of this clone. V and J are TRBV7-2 and TRBJ1-2; D may be TRBD1 (6 bases). V lost 4 bases and J 5 bases, leaving 14 bases between the germline ends. This CDR3 spans 14 amino acids. Germline V gene data show CDR1 as SGHTA and CDR2 as FQGNSA. The CDR3 DNA reads as TGTGCCAGCAGCTCAAGGACAGTATATTATGGCTACACCTTC. Protein product: CASSSRTVYYGYTF.

The chain joins TRBV9 to TRBJ1-3; possibly TRBD1 for D (6 bases). This CDR3 has 15 residues. CDR1 SGDLS and CDR2 YYNGEE come from the germline V gene. Trimming stripped 2 bases from V and 0 bases from J, with 9 bases between. The CDR3 nucleotides are TGTGCCAGCAGCGTTGGGGGCGGCTCTGGAAACACCATATATTTT. This codes for CASSVGGGSGNTIYF.

The chain employs TRBV4-1 and TRBJ1-4; a weak D match, TRBD1 (6 bases). The CDR3 has 14 amino acids. Germline loops: CDR1 MGHRA, CDR2 YSYEKL. Trimming removed 4 bases at V and 4 bases at J, with 10 bases between. The CDR3 loop reads CASSLTGNNEKLFF. CDR3 coding DNA: TGCGCCAGCAGCCTGACAGGCAATAATGAAAAACTGTTTTTT.

The chain carries TRBV18 and TRBJ1-4; TRBD1 is a possible D gene (5 bases). The CDR3 runs to 15 residues. In germline, CDR1 is KGHSH, CDR2 LQKENI. V was clipped by 3 bases and J by 4 bases, with 12 bases between them. CDR3 nucleotide sequence: TGTGCCAGCTCACCCCTCCGGGGGATTAATGAAAAACTGTTTTTT. Translated: CASSPLRGINEKLFF.

As DNA, the CDR3 is TGTGCCAGCTCACCACTACGGGATTCCTCGGATGAGCAGTTCTTC. Protein: CASSPLRDSSDEQFF. The J gene is TRBJ2-1, the V gene TRBV18, with a possible D match to TRBD2 (5 bases). Germline lookup yields CDR1 KGHSH and CDR2 LQKENI. The CDR3 contains 15 residues. Between the trimmed V and J ends, which lost 1 base and 8 bases, there was a span of 15 bases.

The J gene is TRBJ2-1, the V gene TRBV7-9; 7 positions match TRBD2. CDR1 and CDR2 (germline): SEHNR, FQNEAQ (reference sequence). Trimming removed 5 bases from V and 7 bases from J; junction bases left unmatched: 14. CDR3 length: 16 amino acids. The CDR3 nucleotides are TGTGCCAGCAGCCATAGTTCTAGCGGCTTAAGGAATGAGCAGTTCTTC. It translates to CASSHSSSGLRNEQFF.

This chain links TRBV28 with TRBJ1-1; D is perhaps TRBD1 (6 bases). V was clipped by 3 bases and J by 1 base, with 15 bases between them. Germline-derived CDR1 and CDR2 are MDHEN and SYDVKM. The CDR3 is 16 amino acids. CDR3 nucleotide sequence: TGTGCCAGCAGTTTCTTCCGGGACACCAAGAACACTGAAGCTTTCTTT. Its translation: CASSFFRDTKNTEAFF.

This chain joins TRBV27 and TRBJ2-7; TRBD2 matches 10 bases. Germline V CDR1 and CDR2: MNHEY, SMNVEV (reference sequence). V shed 10 bases, J shed 8 bases, and the junction held 14 bases outside the gene matches. This CDR3 contains 14 residues. This CDR3 reads CATSPLAGANQQYF. The CDR3 DNA is TGTGCCACCTCCCCGCTAGCGGGAGCGAATCAGCAGTACTTC.

The chain recombines TRBV9 with TRBJ2-7, with a weak D call TRBD2 (5 bases). The CDR3 runs to 15 residues. V was clipped by 0 bases and J by 0 bases, with 10 bases between them. Germline CDR1 SGDLS, CDR2 YYNGEE. The CDR3 region is CASSVGPDYSYEQYF. The CDR3 DNA follows: TGTGCCAGCAGCGTAGGGCCAGACTACTCCTACGAGCAGTACTTC.

This chain links TRBV4-2 with TRBJ1-6; TRBD1 might be the D (6 bases). CDR1 is LGHNA and CDR2 is YNFKEQ in the germline V gene. The CDR3 contains 17 residues. V was cut by 1 base and J by 7 bases, with 17 bases left in between. The CDR3 region has the DNA TGTGCCAGCAGCCAAGTGACCAGCACGGACAGCAATTCACCCCTCCACTTT. Its translation is CASSQVTSTDSNSPLHF.

The V call is TRBV19, the J call TRBJ1-5; D is undetermined. Looked up from germline, CDR1 is LNHDA and CDR2 is SQIVND (reference sequence). The V end was cut by 1 base, the J end by 5 bases, with 6 bases between. The CDR3 covers 13 residues. CDR3 nucleotides: TGTGCCAGTAGTATAGTCAGGTATCAGCCCCAGCATTTT. Amino acid sequence: CASSIVRYQPQHF.

The V and J genes are TRBV5-6 and TRBJ2-1; 9 nucleotides line up with TRBD2. V was pared by 2 bases and J by 2 bases, with 5 bases of the junction left unmatched. Germline CDR1 reads SGHDT; CDR2 reads YYEEEE. This CDR3 has 16 amino acids. CDR3 residues: CASSFGIAGAYNEQFF. The CDR3 DNA sequence: TGTGCCAGCAGCTTTGGAATAGCGGGAGCCTACAATGAGCAGTTCTTC.

The chain has TRBV7-2 and TRBJ2-5, with D possibly matching TRBD1 (6 bases). Germline CDR1 SGHTA, CDR2 FQGNSA. V lost 1 base to trimming and J lost 3 bases, with 9 bases between them. This CDR3 is 14 amino acids long. The CDR3 bases are TGTGCCAGCAGCTTAGTGACAGGAGAAGAGACCCAGTACTTC. It is translated as CASSLVTGEETQYF.

The chain combines TRBV19 with TRBJ2-1, with D uncertain. The germline V gene encodes CDR1 LNHDA and CDR2 SQIVND (reference sequence). This CDR3 has 13 residues. V gave up 2 bases and J gave up 4 bases, with 6 bases separating them. CDR3 DNA: TGTGCCAGTAGTATATCCGGGTACAATGAGCAGTTCTTC. Translating it yields CASSISGYNEQFF.

The chain is built from TRBV19 and TRBJ2-2, with 8 bases lining up with TRBD2. This CDR3 has 16 amino acids. The V gene end was trimmed by 3 bases and the J gene end by 4 bases; junction bases not matched to a gene: 7. Germline CDR1 reads LNHDA; CDR2 reads SQIVND (reference sequence). CDR3 coding DNA: TGTGCCAGTAGTATTAGGGGACTAGGGACCACCGGGGAGCTGTTTTTT. Translated: CASSIRGLGTTGELFF.

This clone was detected only a few times. This chain uses TRBV13 with TRBJ2-7; tentative D call: TRBD2 (6 bases). The V gene lost 5 bases and the J gene lost 4 bases, with 39 bases spanning the gap. CDR1 PRHDT and CDR2 FYEKMQ come from the germline V gene (reference sequence). The CDR3 is 22 amino acids. CDR3 bases: TGTGCCAGCAGCCTTACTAGTATCCGAAACCGGGACTTTAAAAACCTTCAATACGAGCAGTACTTC. Its protein product is CASSLTSIRNRDFKNLQYEQYF. Looking up the rest from reference TRBV13 and TRBJ2-7 gives the full variable domain: AAGVIQSPRHLIKEKRETATLKCYPIPRHDTVYWYQQGPGQDPQFLISFYEKMQSDKGSIPDRFSAQQFSDYHSELNMSSLELGDSALYFCASSLTSIRNRDFKNLQYEQYFGPGTRLTVT.

This chain links TRBV5-8 with TRBJ1-1; tentatively, D is TRBD1 (6 bases). V was clipped by 0 bases and J by 10 bases, with 10 bases between them. This CDR3 is built from 12 residues. Germline values: CDR1 SGHTS, CDR2 YDEGEE. The CDR3 DNA reads as TGTGCCAGCAGCTTGGTGCAGGGGATAGCTTTCTTT. This sequence encodes CASSLVQGIAFF.

V gene TRBV29-1 combines with J gene TRBJ1-2; unclear D gene. The V and J ends lost 5 bases and 5 bases respectively, with 15 bases between them. This CDR3 has 13 residues. The germline CDR1 and CDR2 sequences are SQVTM and ANQGSEA. CDR3 nucleotide sequence: TGCAGCGTTATGTTCGGGTCATCTTATGGCTACACCTTC. Its translation is CSVMFGSSYGYTF. The whole variable domain, remainder taken from reference TRBV29-1 and TRBJ1-2, is SAVISQKPSRDICQRGTSLTIQCQVDSQVTMMFWYRQQPGQSLTLIATANQGSEATYESGFVIDKFPISRPNLTFSTLTVSNMSPEDSSIYLCSVMFGSSYGYTFGSGTRLTVV.

The chain uses TRBV19 and TRBJ1-2; 7 positions agree with TRBD1. V was clipped by 5 bases and J by 3 bases; unmatched bases: 9. CDR3 length: 15 amino acids. Looked up from germline, CDR1 is LNHDA and CDR2 is SQIVND (reference sequence). CDR3 loop: CASSAGLTGYYGYTF. CDR3 DNA: TGTGCCAGTAGTGCGGGTTTGACAGGGTACTATGGCTACACCTTC. Full variable domain (outside the CDR3, taken from reference TRBV19 and TRBJ1-2): DGGITQSPKYLFRKEGQNVTLSCEQNLNHDAMYWYRQDPGQGLRLIYYSQIVNDFQKGDIAEGYSVSREKKESFPLTVTSAQKNPTAFYLCASSAGLTGYYGYTFGSGTRLTVV.

CDR3 nucleotide sequence: TGTGCCAGCGAATCAGGGGGATATAGCAATCAGCCCCAGCATTTT. Translating it yields CASESGGYSNQPQHF. The genes are TRBV19 and TRBJ1-5; TRBD1 matches 7 bases. Germline V gene sequence: CDR1 LNHDA, CDR2 SQIVND (reference sequence). V was pared by 9 bases and J by 0 bases, with 8 bases of the junction left unmatched. The CDR3 is made up of 15 amino acids.

CDR3 sequence (DNA): TGTGCCAGCAGACAGGGGGCAATCACTGAAGCTTTCTTT. This encodes CASRQGAITEAFF. This rearrangement joins TRBV27 to TRBJ1-1, with TRBD1 matching over 9 bases. Trimming took 6 bases from V and 4 from J; bases not matched to a gene: 3. Germline CDR1 MNHEY, CDR2 SMNVEV (reference sequence). This CDR3 has 13 residues.

The V and J genes are TRBV27 and TRBJ2-3; no definite D call. The germline CDR1 and CDR2 sequences are MNHEY and SMNVEV (reference sequence). There are 15 residues in the CDR3. Deletions cut 5 bases from V and 2 bases from J, with 14 bases between. CDR3 coding DNA: TGTGCCAGCAGTCCGCTACCGAAGTTCACAGATACGCAGTATTTT. Its protein product is CASSPLPKFTDTQYF.